This T cell receptor beta chain originates from a study of radiation and T cells in renal cell carcinoma. The sample's time point: blood 4 weeks post-SBRT, at nephrectomy. Stated treatment: 15 Gy SBRT to primary tumor, nephrectomy 4 weeks later. Nephrectomy followed 15 Gy stereotactic body radiation by 4 weeks. The patient's renal cell carcinoma had clear cell pathology. About this clone itself: Its target is unknown.

Regarding the study as a whole: No pretreatment tumor biopsies were available for baseline clonotypes. In blood, top tumor clones expanded by 2 weeks, shrinking by 4.

CDR3 length: 15 residues. V lost 6 bases, J lost 4 bases, and 16 bases lay in between. The germline CDR1 and CDR2 sequences are SGHAT and FQNNGV. TCRdb keeps only in-frame clones here, not all; method: immunoSEQ multiplex PCR. The data contain over 90,000 clones, approximately 82% of them singletons. This TCR was sampled from a man aged 55 to 70 with renal cell carcinoma. The sample was blood, taken from a patient whose treatment included radiotherapy and nephrectomy. V usage is TRBV11-2 and J usage is TRBJ1-3; tentatively, D is TRBD1 (6 bases). This chain's CDR3 is CASRSLRGTGNTIYF. CDR3 DNA sequence: TGTGCCAGCAGGTCCCTCAGGGGCACAGGAAACACCATATATTTT.